Sequencing of this T cell receptor (beta chain) was carried out in a study of TIL therapy for anti-PD-1-resistant metastatic lung cancer. Study observations and caveats: This highly selected cohort may not generalize to typical lung cancer patients.

The time point was: pre-treatment sample, taken before nivolumab and TIL therapy. Tumor tissue came from excised metastases, mostly pleural nodules or supraclavicular lymph nodes. Tumors were harvested before any PD-1/PD-L1 blockade. The immunoSEQ assay was v3. Assay used: immunoSEQ multiplex PCR; TCRdb lists only in-frame clones, some missing. The table includes more than 9,000 clones, 50% to 75% detected once. With regard to this clone: Its antigen is undetermined.

This clonotype originated in a person aged 25 to 80 with non-small cell lung cancer. The sequencing here drew on tumor tissue, taken at baseline.

The CDR3 region has the DNA TGTGCCAGCACCGGGGGACTCACTGAAGCTTTCTTT. It specifies CASTGGLTEAFF. The rearrangement uses TRBV6-5 and TRBJ1-1; possibly TRBD1 for D (5 bases). The CDR3 sequence is 12 residues long. The germline V gene has CDR1 MNHEY and CDR2 SVGAGI. Trimming took 7 bases from V and 4 from J, leaving 10 bases between them.